What follows are 15 T cell receptor beta chains derived from one specimen sequenced in a study of blood T cell repertoires in COVID-19. The assay was immunoSEQ multiplex PCR, and TCRdb's table has in-frame clones only and misses some. The sample contains about 270,000 clones, around 92% of which appear only once. Sequencing was performed on peripheral blood. These receptors all come from a person under 35 with COVID-19, enrolled during active disease.

CDR3 residues: CASSLAGRAYEQYF. The CDR3 coding sequence is TGTGCCAGCAGCTTAGCGGGACGGGCCTACGAGCAGTACTTC. This chain uses TRBV5-4 with TRBJ2-7; 7 bases line up with TRBD2. V shed 2 bases and J 2 bases; nucleotides not matched to a gene: 4. Germline V gene lookup returns CDR1 SGHNT and CDR2 YYREEE (reference sequence). This CDR3 comprises 14 residues.

The V call is TRBV24-1, the J call TRBJ2-5; D not certain. The CDR3 runs to 17 residues. The germline CDR1 and CDR2 sequences are KGHDR and SFDVKD. V was pared by 2 bases and J by 7 bases, with 22 bases between. The CDR3 here is CATSDSLINILLRTQYF. The CDR3 nucleotides read TGTGCCACCAGTGATTCCCTTATAAATATCTTATTGAGGACCCAGTACTTC.

This clone appeared a single time. This rearrangement joins TRBV3-1 (or the pseudogene TRBV3-2) to TRBJ1-3, with 7 positions matching TRBD1. CDR1 is LGHDT and CDR2 is YNNKEL in the germline V gene (reference sequence). J lost 0 bases, V lost 4 bases, and 3 bases had no gene match. The CDR3 spans 15 residues. The CDR3 here is CASSPGDSSGNTIYF. In nucleotides, the CDR3 is TGTGCCAGCAGCCCGGGGGACAGCTCTGGAAACACCATATATTTT.

The chain couples TRBV29-1 to TRBJ2-5, with D unclear. This CDR3 region has 11 residues. From germline, CDR1 is SQVTM and CDR2 ANQGSEA. V was pared by 3 bases and J by 4 bases, with 6 bases between. The CDR3 DNA follows: TGCAGCGTTGATTGGGCAGAGACCCAGTACTTC. Its protein is CSVDWAETQYF.

This sequence joins TRBV7-2 and TRBJ2-2; 10 bases match TRBD2. Germline CDR1 and CDR2: SGHTA and FQGNSA. Trimming removed 5 bases from V and 3 bases from J; junction bases left unmatched: 6. The CDR3 spans 16 residues. CDR3 sequence: CASSALAGADTGELFF. CDR3 DNA: TGTGCCAGCAGCGCCCTAGCGGGAGCCGACACCGGGGAGCTGTTTTTT.

The chain links TRBV2 to TRBJ2-7; D perhaps matches TRBD2 (6 bases). V gave up 2 bases and J gave up 2 bases, with 13 bases separating them. The CDR3 has 15 amino acids. Germline assignment: CDR1 SNHLY and CDR2 FYNNEI. This chain's CDR3 is CASSEFMGGTYEQYF. CDR3 coding DNA: TGTGCCAGCAGTGAATTTATGGGGGGAACCTACGAGCAGTACTTC.

The V and J genes are TRBV3-1 (or the pseudogene TRBV3-2) and TRBJ2-1; 11 bases map to TRBD2. The CDR3 totals 16 residues. V dropped 4 bases and J dropped 9; count of bases not matched to a gene: 11. Germline V CDR1 and CDR2: LGHDT, YNNKEL (reference sequence). CDR3 in DNA: TGTGCCAGCAGCCTAACCATAGCGGGAGGGTCCGGTGAGCAGTTCTTC. It specifies CASSLTIAGGSGEQFF.

On this clone itself: The identical CDR3 is also encoded by other nucleotide sequences in the sample. The chain uses TRBV5-6 and TRBJ2-1; 10 bases align to TRBD2. V lost 4 bases to trimming and J lost 2 bases; unmatched junction nucleotides: 3. Germline CDR1 is SGHDT and CDR2 is YYEEEE. The CDR3 runs 15 residues. Here the CDR3 DNA reads TGTGCCAGCAGCCCCGGACTAGCGGCCTACAATGAGCAGTTCTTC. Protein: CASSPGLAAYNEQFF.

The chain combines TRBV10-3 with TRBJ1-1; the D is unclear. CDR3 size: 12 residues. Germline assignment: CDR1 ENHRY and CDR2 SYGVKD. V was shortened by 7 bases and J by 1 base, with 7 bases between the two germline ends. The CDR3 is CAIIGENTEAFF. The DNA for the CDR3 is TGTGCCATCATTGGAGAGAACACTGAAGCTTTCTTT.

With respect to this clone: Other DNA sequences in this sample translate to the same CDR3. This chain uses TRBV5-1 with TRBJ2-1, with a weak D call TRBD1 (5 bases). CDR1 SGHRS and CDR2 YFSETQ come from the germline V gene. The CDR3 is 14 amino acids. The V gene lost 4 bases and the J gene lost 0 bases, with 8 bases spanning the gap. CDR3 nucleotide sequence: TGCGCCAGCAGCCCCGACAGCTCCTACAATGAGCAGTTCTTC. This sequence encodes CASSPDSSYNEQFF.

CDR3 sequence (DNA): TGCGCCAGCAGCTTGGGGGGAGATCAGCCCCAGCATTTT. Protein: CASSLGGDQPQHF. The rearrangement links TRBV5-1 to TRBJ1-5, with D uncertain. The V and J ends lost 0 bases and 5 bases respectively, with 6 bases between them. The CDR3 runs to 13 residues. The germline CDR1 and CDR2 sequences are SGHRS and YFSETQ. The full variable domain, with the rest looked up from reference TRBV5-1 and TRBJ1-5, is KAGVTQTPRYLIKTRGQQVTLSCSPISGHRSVSWYQQTPGQGLQFLFEYFSETQRNKGNFPGRFSGRQFSNSRSEMNVSTLELGDSALYLCASSLGGDQPQHFGDGTRLSIL.

V gene TRBV6-1 combines with J gene TRBJ1-1; 10 positions match TRBD1. Germline CDR1 is MNHNS and CDR2 is SASEGT. Trimming took 3 bases from V and 3 from J; bases not matched to a gene: 7. CDR3 size: 16 residues. The CDR3 DNA sequence: TGTGCCAGCAGTGAGCGGGTCGGGACAGGGGACACTGAAGCTTTCTTT. Protein: CASSERVGTGDTEAFF.

A single count supports this clone. The chain has TRBV19 and TRBJ2-1; tentatively, D is TRBD1 (6 bases). Trimming removed 1 base at V and 1 base at J, with 8 bases between. The CDR3 totals 15 residues. CDR1 LNHDA and CDR2 SQIVND come from the germline V gene (reference sequence). CDR3 sequence: CASSIVGTSYNEQFF. CDR3 DNA: TGTGCCAGTAGTATAGTGGGGACATCCTACAATGAGCAGTTCTTC.

V is TRBV7-6 and J is TRBJ2-7; 10 bases align to TRBD1. Germline V gene lookup returns CDR1 SGHVS and CDR2 FNYEAQ. The V gene end was trimmed by 5 bases and the J gene end by 2 bases; junction bases not matched to a gene: 15. The CDR3 runs to 18 residues. The CDR3 region has the DNA TGTGCCAGCAGCCTAAAATTAACCATGGGACAGGGGCCCTACGAGCAGTACTTC. It encodes CASSLKLTMGQGPYEQYF.

J is TRBJ2-3 and V is TRBV9, with TRBD2 matching over 7 bases. Per germline, CDR1 SGDLS and CDR2 YYNGEE. The CDR3 totals 16 residues. V was clipped by 4 bases and J by 0 bases; unmatched bases: 8. The CDR3 is CASSHPREGSTDTQYF. CDR3 DNA sequence: TGTGCCAGCAGCCATCCGAGGGAGGGGAGCACAGATACGCAGTATTTT. Supplemented by reference TRBV9 and TRBJ2-3, the full variable domain reads DSGVTQTPKHLITATGQRVTLRCSPRSGDLSVYWYQQSLDQGLQFLIQYYNGEERAKGNILERFSAQQFPDLHSELNLSSLELGDSALYFCASSHPREGSTDTQYFGPGTRLTVL.